This is a list of T cell receptor beta chains from one sample in a study of early T cells in non-severe SARS-CoV-2 infection. TCRdb processed the 5' RACE reads anew with MiXCR; each CDR3 protein has one entry. The repertoire holds about 63,000 distinct CDR3 sequences, about an eighth seen once, with less than 6% in the top ten. Sequenced input: whole blood. The receptors were sampled from an adult who was a healthcare worker with PCR-confirmed SARS-CoV-2 infection or an uninfected control (not recorded which). Both conserved end residues are trimmed from each CDR3.

cdr3_aa	v_call	j_call
ASSRASDRNTEAF	TRBV7-9	TRBJ1-1
ASSEGFIQY	TRBV25-1	TRBJ2-4
ASSQVFSGTGGELF	TRBV4-1	TRBJ2-2
ASGVGQGNTEAF	TRBV3-1	TRBJ1-1
AHETAGANVLT	TRBV30	TRBJ2-6
ASSLKTGGNSPLH	TRBV28	TRBJ1-6
ASSGRVAYNEQF	TRBV6-1	TRBJ2-1
ASSVGLDPGEKLF	TRBV9	TRBJ1-4
SVDEGPHPYEQY	TRBV29-1	TRBJ2-7
ASSPRQPAYEQY	TRBV9	TRBJ2-7
ASSLFAPDSSNSPLH	TRBV5-1	TRBJ1-6
ASSLDIGTGPDTQY	TRBV27	TRBJ2-3
ASSPSGDTILGGYT	TRBV18	TRBJ1-2
ASSLSTGGKAF	TRBV27	TRBJ1-1
ASSQGHRSNTGELF	TRBV4-3	TRBJ2-2
ASSDGTTKETQY	TRBV10-2	TRBJ2-5
ASSFRDTQY	TRBV12-3/TRBV12-4	TRBJ2-3
ASNLRDISNYGYT	TRBV2	TRBJ1-2